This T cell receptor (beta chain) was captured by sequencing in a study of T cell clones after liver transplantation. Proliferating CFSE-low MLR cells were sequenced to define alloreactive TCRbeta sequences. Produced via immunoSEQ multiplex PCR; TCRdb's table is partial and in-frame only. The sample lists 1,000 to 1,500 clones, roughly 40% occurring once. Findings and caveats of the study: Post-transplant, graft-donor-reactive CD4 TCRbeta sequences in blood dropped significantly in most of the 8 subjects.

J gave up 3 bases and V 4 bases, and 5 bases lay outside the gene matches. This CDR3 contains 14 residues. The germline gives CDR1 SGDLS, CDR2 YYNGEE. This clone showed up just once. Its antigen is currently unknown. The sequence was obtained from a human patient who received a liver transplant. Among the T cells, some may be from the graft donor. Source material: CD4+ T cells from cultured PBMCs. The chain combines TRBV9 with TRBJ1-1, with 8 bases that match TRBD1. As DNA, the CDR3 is TGTGCCAGCAGCCAGGGGGCGCGGTACACTGAAGCTTTCTTT. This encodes CASSQGARYTEAFF. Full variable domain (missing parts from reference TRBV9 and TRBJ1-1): DSGVTQTPKHLITATGQRVTLRCSPRSGDLSVYWYQQSLDQGLQFLIQYYNGEERAKGNILERFSAQQFPDLHSELNLSSLELGDSALYFCASSQGARYTEAFFGQGTRLTVV.